Listed below are T cell receptor beta chains from one sample, sequenced in a study of T-cell memory formation after mild COVID-19. TCRdb itself ran the 5' RACE reads through MiXCR, one entry per CDR3 protein. The sample records roughly 380,000 distinct CDR3 sequences, 25% to 30% being singletons. Material: PBMCs or a T cell subset sorted from them (not recorded which). All receptors derive from an adult woman who had mild COVID-19 (a few samples of this study predate the infection). Cell type and time point are not known. Each CDR3 is given without its conserved first and last residue.

v_call	cdr3_aa
TRBV15	ATSRDLGNEKLF
TRBV20-1	SARVSGPEQF
TRBV7-2	ASSFRLKQGFGSPLH
TRBV7-6	ASSGRDSITDTQY
TRBV7-2	ASSRSGTEAF
TRBV12-3/TRBV12-4	ASSLGVARQKLF
TRBV24-1	ATSGQGGYQPQH
TRBV20-1	SARDSSAGAFRDYGYT
TRBV20-1	SARDPDRANTEAF
TRBV11-1	ASSPDRGLRETQY
TRBV3-1	ASSQARDQPQH
TRBV5-6	ASSFNRRNYGYT
TRBV10-3	AISAGVNTEAF
TRBV27	ASSLSHRNEGQGANVLT
TRBV11-2	ASTPTQLDTQY
TRBV7-8	ASSPVGVNEKLF
TRBV18	ASSPGTGEYNEQF
TRBV27	ASSFQRGRTGELF
TRBV3-1	ASSQVLRRGQDEQF
TRBV24-1	ATSSVGQQY
TRBV28	ASTSRGGKNIQY
TRBV12-3/TRBV12-4	ASRHDENTDTQY
TRBV4-3	ASSQEDREDTQY
TRBV7-9	ASSLGDSSNTEAF
TRBV20-1	SARGQRGGPTGELF
TRBV7-8	ASSTSRGPFPQPQH
TRBV18	ASSPGVAGADEQY
TRBV12-3/TRBV12-4	ASSLRGQGAEAF
TRBV24-1	ATSDPLSGQESQETQY
TRBV4-1	ASSQDRGSKQF
TRBV5-1	ASSYSTGASYGYT
TRBV6-5	ASSKTGTGKNTEAF
TRBV7-2	ASSNRDTPYEQY
TRBV10-2	ASSERQASSPLH
TRBV10-3	AISESNRGHGYT
TRBV9	ASSFLGHRWETQY
TRBV29-1	SVAARWSLRRETQY
TRBV5-1	ASSFGSRDSGGYT
TRBV5-1	ASSPSGSSNEQF
TRBV5-1	ASSLAGSTNEKLF
TRBV12-3/TRBV12-4	ASSLGAGPPADTQY
TRBV3-1	ASSLNPRGTRETQY
TRBV7-6	ASSSGVWGNTGELF
TRBV5-1	ASSLGDAPNTGELF
TRBV4-3	ASSQDFAGQYGYT
TRBV6-6	ASSPDPRGEEF
TRBV5-1	ASSSAGTSGSYEQY
TRBV7-9	ASSLPDRNYGYT
TRBV18	ASSSKAGGETQY
TRBV4-1	ASSQEREGTDTQY
TRBV7-2	ASSLSSGLGYNEQF
TRBV20-1	SARGGWTGELF
TRBV5-4	ASSLAGTHTDTQY
TRBV20-1	SALPGTTNEYGYT
TRBV30	AWRSVREGTEAF
TRBV5-1	ASSLGTGEVNEQF
TRBV29-1	SVGAVSGSGTDTQY
TRBV27	ASPLGTGKSTEAF
TRBV7-8	ASTSRRRGSPNEQF
TRBV5-1	ASSAYPRWGGSYNEQF